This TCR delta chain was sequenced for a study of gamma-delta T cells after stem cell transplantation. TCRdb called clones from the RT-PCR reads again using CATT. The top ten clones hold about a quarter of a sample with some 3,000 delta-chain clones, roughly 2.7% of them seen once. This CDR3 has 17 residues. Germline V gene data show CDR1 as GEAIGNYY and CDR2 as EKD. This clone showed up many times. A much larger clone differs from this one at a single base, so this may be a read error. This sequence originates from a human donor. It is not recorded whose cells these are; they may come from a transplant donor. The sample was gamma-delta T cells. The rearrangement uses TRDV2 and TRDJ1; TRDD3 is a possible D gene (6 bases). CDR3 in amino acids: CACNLLSGEIFTNKLIF. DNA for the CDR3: TGTGCCTGCAATCTACTATCGGGGGAAATCTTCACCAATAAACTCATCTTT.